This T cell receptor (beta chain) was recovered during a study of beta chain features in type 1 diabetes. Study-wide results and caveats: Across patients, naive, central memory and Treg TCRB repertoires exhibited apparently greater similarity than was observed across healthy donors. Short templates might get an advantage during PCR, and this would be equal in patients and controls. For Type 1 diabetes patients, all four CD4+ subsets carried TCRB CDR3s that were moderately but significantly shorter.

The trim removed 2 bases at V and 4 bases at J, leaving 3 bases unmatched. Germline V gene sequence: CDR1 GTSNPN, CDR2 SVGIG (reference sequence). This CDR3 contains 15 residues. Ten or more counts support this clone. Its antigen is not identified. Expressed TCRB transcripts were sequenced because the entire RNA isolate underwent reverse transcription. The repertoire was sequenced with immunoSEQ multiplex PCR; TCRdb's copy has only in-frame clones and lacks some. There are a few hundred thousand clones in the sample; 9.6% occur only once, and approximately 0.035% lies in the top ten. This rearrangement joins TRBV30 to TRBJ2-1; 12 positions match TRBD2. Specimen: naive CD4+ T cells from blood. The receptor was derived from a woman between 18 and 29 years old in good health. This CDR3 is CAWSSTSGRYNEQFF. The CDR3 DNA sequence: TGTGCCTGGAGTTCGACTAGCGGGAGATACAATGAGCAGTTCTTC.